The T cell receptor (beta chain) described here comes from a study of T cell clonality in common variable immunodeficiency. Study conclusions and caveats: Patient heterogeneity in the CVID cohort limited correlations between repertoire features and clinical complications. T cell subpopulation sequencing would be needed to explain CVID clonality.

TCRdb keeps only in-frame clones here, not all; method: immunoSEQ multiplex PCR. There are about 52,000 clones in the sample, none observed a single time. The CDR3 sequence is 15 residues long. Trimming removed 2 bases from V and 6 bases from J; junction bases left unmatched: 4. CDR1 and CDR2 from the germline V gene are WNHNN and SYGVQD (reference sequence). This clone was seen repeatedly, ten times or more. Its antigen is not known. The read falls 3 residues short of the CDR3 end, and the missing part is taken from the germline J gene. The chain links TRBV10-1 to TRBJ2-1, with 10 bases that match TRBD1. This sequence originates from a person aged 18 to 75 in good health. Sample: peripheral blood mononuclear cells. CDR3 DNA (partial): TGCGCCAGCAGTGAGCGCCGACAGGGGGCCAATGAG. Its protein product is CASSERRQGANE. The full-length CDR3 reads as CASSERRQGANEQFF.